This T cell receptor (beta chain) was observed in a study of blood T cell repertoires in COVID-19. Study-wide context: Sources were T cells, B-cell-depleted T cells, or PBMCs; the material itself was cDNA or gDNA.

V lost 1 base and J lost 1, with 7 bases in between. Germline V gives CDR1 SGHVS, CDR2 FNYEAQ. The length of the CDR3 is 14 residues. Some clones are missing from TCRdb's copy, which holds only in-frame ones; the method was immunoSEQ multiplex PCR. The sample contains 150,000 to 200,000 clones, more than 75% of which appear only once. The specimen was peripheral blood. The chain has TRBV7-6 and TRBJ1-1; D is perhaps TRBD1 (6 bases). The sequence was collected from a human donor in a cohort sampled during active COVID-19. CDR3 region: CASSLDRANTEAFF. In nucleotides, the CDR3 is TGTGCCAGCAGCTTAGACAGGGCGAACACTGAAGCTTTCTTT.